A single sample is the source of the 16 T cell receptor beta chains below, sequenced in a study of cytomegalovirus exposure and HLA in healthy donors. The study ran its PCR with 60 Vbeta and 13 Jbeta primers. Libraries were prepared by immunoSEQ multiplex PCR; TCRdb keeps only in-frame clonotypes and omits some of them. This table has 200,000 to 250,000 clones, about 85% appearing once. Sequencing was carried out using PBMCs. All receptors come from a woman in her fifties or sixties in good health and CMV-seropositive.

The V and J genes are TRBV28 and TRBJ1-6, with 8 positions matching TRBD1. The CDR3 totals 14 residues. Germline trimming cut 6 bases from V and 9 bases from J; bases unmatched to any gene: 7. Germline V gene lookup returns CDR1 MDHEN and CDR2 SYDVKM. The CDR3 region is CASSATGEGSPLHF. The DNA of the CDR3 is TGTGCCAGCAGCGCGACAGGGGAAGGTTCACCCCTCCACTTT.

The V gene is TRBV18, the J gene TRBJ2-3; possible D gene TRBD1, 5 bases. The CDR3 has 12 amino acids. CDR1 is KGHSH, CDR2 LQKENI, per germline. V dropped 4 bases and J dropped 6 bases, with 8 bases sitting between them. CDR3 sequence: CASSLTEDTQYF. The DNA of the CDR3 is TGTGCCAGCTCACTGACAGAGGATACGCAGTATTTT.

The chain has TRBV5-4 and TRBJ2-1, with 13 bases matching TRBD2. From germline, CDR1 is SGHNT and CDR2 YYREEE (reference sequence). Unmatched junction bases numbered 15, after V lost 7 bases and J lost 8 bases. The CDR3 has 17 amino acids. CDR3 sequence: CASSRGLAGALGDEQFF. In DNA form, the CDR3 reads TGTGCCAGCTCCCGAGGACTAGCGGGGGCCTTAGGGGATGAGCAGTTCTTC.

The chain carries TRBV7-8 and TRBJ2-1, with D unclear. The length of the CDR3 is 14 residues. Germline CDR1 and CDR2: SGHVS and FQNEAQ. The V end lost 5 bases, the J end lost 7 bases, and 15 bases lay between the germline ends. CDR3 bases: TGTGCCAGCAGCATTGGTAGAGGTGGGAATGAGCAGTTCTTC. Translation gives CASSIGRGGNEQFF.

The chain is built from TRBV7-8 and TRBJ2-5; 7 positions match TRBD1. The CDR3 loop spans 14 amino acids. CDR1 and CDR2 (germline): SGHVS, FQNEAQ. V lost 5 bases, J lost 0 bases, and 3 bases stayed unmatched. The CDR3 protein is CASSRDSYQETQYF. The CDR3 DNA follows: TGTGCCAGCAGCAGGGACAGCTACCAAGAGACCCAGTACTTC.

In its sample, this clone was seen a few times. V usage is TRBV4-3 and J usage is TRBJ2-2; D call uncertain. This CDR3 is 16 amino acids long. V lost 5 bases to trimming and J lost 4 bases, with 17 bases between them. Germline assignment: CDR1 LGHNA and CDR2 YSLEER. The CDR3 spells CASSEITGLVTGELFF. CDR3 nucleotide sequence: TGCGCCAGCAGCGAAATAACCGGGTTAGTCACCGGGGAGCTGTTTTTT.

The gene calls are TRBV6-6 and TRBJ2-5; 11 bases match TRBD1. Per germline, CDR1 MNHNY and CDR2 SVGAGI (reference sequence). V lost 7 bases to trimming and J lost 5 bases; unmatched junction nucleotides: 9. The CDR3 runs to 15 residues. The CDR3 region is CASTLDRGLSETQYF. The CDR3, as DNA: TGTGCCAGCACCTTGGACAGGGGGCTGTCGGAGACCCAGTACTTC.

The CDR3 reads CASSFEAGPLGAFF. For the CDR3, the DNA is TGTGCCAGCAGCTTCGAGGCGGGGCCATTAGGAGCTTTCTTT. The V and J genes are TRBV7-2 and TRBJ1-1; D might be TRBD1 (5 bases). The CDR3 consists of 14 residues. Trimming stripped 3 bases from V and 10 bases from J, with 18 bases between. Looked up from germline, CDR1 is SGHTA and CDR2 is FQGNSA.

This chain links TRBV5-4 with TRBJ1-1, with D maybe TRBD1 (5 bases). This CDR3 has 16 amino acids. Trimming cost V 4 bases and J 3 bases, with 19 bases left between them. Germline CDR1 reads SGHNT; CDR2 reads YYREEE (reference sequence). CDR3 loop: CASSAGLGLRDTEAFF. The CDR3, as DNA: TGTGCCAGCAGCGCGGGGCTAGGGCTTAGGGACACTGAAGCTTTCTTT. The full variable domain, its missing parts supplied by reference TRBV5-4 and TRBJ1-1, is ETGVTQSPTHLIKTRGQQVTLRCSSQSGHNTVSWYQQALGQGPQFIFQYYREEENGRGNFPPRFSGLQFPNYSSELNVNALELDDSALYLCASSAGLGLRDTEAFFGQGTRLTVV.

This clone occurred once. The V gene is TRBV5-4, the J gene TRBJ1-1, with 9 bases aligning to TRBD1. The CDR3 spans 16 residues. The germline gives CDR1 SGHNT, CDR2 YYREEE (reference sequence). The J segment lost 2 bases and the V segment lost 1 base, leaving 6 bases of the junction unmatched. DNA of the CDR3: TGTGCCAGCAGCTTGCGGGTGGGACAGGGAAACACTGAAGCTTTCTTT. Its translation: CASSLRVGQGNTEAFF.

The CDR3 coding sequence is TGTGCCAGCAGCACAGGGTTCGCTGAAGCTTTCTTT. Translating gives CASSTGFAEAFF. The chain joins TRBV7-9 to TRBJ1-1, with a weak D call TRBD1 (6 bases). This CDR3 spans 12 amino acids. Trimming took off 5 bases at V and 6 bases at J, with 10 bases between the two ends. CDR1 and CDR2 (germline): SEHNR, FQNEAQ (reference sequence).

V is TRBV27 and J is TRBJ1-6; 7 bases map to TRBD1. The CDR3 has 17 residues. CDR1 is MNHEY, CDR2 SMNVEV, per germline (reference sequence). The V and J ends lost 3 bases and 8 bases, in that order; junction bases with no gene match: 13. Here the CDR3 DNA reads TGTGCCAGCAGTTTGAATCTCAGGGGGATAAGGCATTCACCCCTCCACTTT. Translated: CASSLNLRGIRHSPLHF.

As regards this clone: Germline is not matched at one junction end, which may reflect a read error. The V and J genes are TRBV10-3 and TRBJ1-6; a weak D match, TRBD1 (6 bases). The CDR3 runs to 15 residues. Germline V CDR1 and CDR2: ENHRY, SYGVKD. The CDR3 DNA is TGTGCCATCAGTGCCGGACAGAAGTATAGTTCACCCCTCCACTTT. It is translated as CAISAGQKYSSPLHF.

This clone was seen only a few times. The chain carries TRBV25-1 and TRBJ1-2; the D gene is possibly TRBD1 (5 bases). Germline assignment: CDR1 MGHDK and CDR2 SYGVNS. This CDR3 comprises 14 residues. Trimming stripped 1 base from V and 2 bases from J, with 8 bases between. CDR3 DNA: TGTGCCAGCAGTGAATGGGCAGGGAACTATGGCTACACCTTC. This sequence encodes CASSEWAGNYGYTF.

V and J are TRBV28 and TRBJ1-2, with TRBD1 matching over 9 bases. CDR1 MDHEN and CDR2 SYDVKM come from the germline V gene. The CDR3 consists of 15 residues. The trim removed 2 bases at V and 8 bases at J, leaving 9 bases unmatched. CDR3 loop: CASSLGGQGLWGYTF. For the CDR3, the DNA is TGTGCCAGCAGTTTAGGGGGACAGGGCCTATGGGGCTACACCTTC.

The chain couples TRBV9 to TRBJ2-3; maybe TRBD2 (5 bases). Germline V gene data show CDR1 as SGDLS and CDR2 as YYNGEE. The CDR3 loop spans 15 amino acids. The V end was cut by 4 bases, the J end by 0 bases, with 12 bases between. The DNA of the CDR3 is TGTGCCAGCAGCAATCTGGGGAGAAGCACAGATACGCAGTATTTT. Residues: CASSNLGRSTDTQYF.